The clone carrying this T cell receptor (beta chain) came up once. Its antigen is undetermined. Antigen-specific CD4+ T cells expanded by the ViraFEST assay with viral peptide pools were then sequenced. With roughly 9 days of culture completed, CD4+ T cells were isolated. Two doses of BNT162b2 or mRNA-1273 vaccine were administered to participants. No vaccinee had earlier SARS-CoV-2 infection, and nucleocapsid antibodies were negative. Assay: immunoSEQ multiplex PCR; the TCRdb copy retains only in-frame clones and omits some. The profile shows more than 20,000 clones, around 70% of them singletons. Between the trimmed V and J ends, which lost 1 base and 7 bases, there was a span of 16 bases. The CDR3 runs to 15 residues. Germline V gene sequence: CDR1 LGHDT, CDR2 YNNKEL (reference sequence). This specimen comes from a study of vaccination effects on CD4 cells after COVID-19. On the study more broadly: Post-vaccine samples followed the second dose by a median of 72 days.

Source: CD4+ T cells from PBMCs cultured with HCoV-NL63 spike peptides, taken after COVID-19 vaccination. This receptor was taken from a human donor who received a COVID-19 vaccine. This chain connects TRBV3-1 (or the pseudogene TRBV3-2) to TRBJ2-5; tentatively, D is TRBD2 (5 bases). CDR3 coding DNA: TGTGCCAGCAGCCAAGTAAGTCGAGGGATCGGGACCCAGTACTTC. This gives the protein CASSQVSRGIGTQYF.